This section outlines one T cell receptor beta chain sequence together with its context. This sample was taken from a study of human T cells and chemical hapten exposure. Time point given: patch test 1, 2 weeks after DPC sensitization. As to treatment: therapeutic diphenylcyclopropenone sensitization with weekly scalp DPC. A single record per CDR3 protein comes from TCRdb applying MiXCR to the RACE reads. The sample contains more than 80,000 distinct CDR3 sequences, 7.5% to 9% of which appear only once. The TCR comes from a woman between 25 and 40 years old with alopecia areata. Some clones in this sample may be carry-over from other donors' samples. The sequenced sample was whole blood, obtained in connection with sensitization to the hapten diphenylcyclopropenone (DPC).

The CDR3 coding sequence is TGTGCCAGCAGCTCCACCTTGAACACTGAAGCTTTCTTT. It translates to CASSSTLNTEAFF. The chain joins TRBV7-9 to TRBJ1-1; D unresolved. The CDR3 sequence is 13 residues long. Germline loops: CDR1 SEHNR, CDR2 FQNEAQ (reference sequence). V gave up 4 bases and J gave up 0 bases, with 6 bases separating them.